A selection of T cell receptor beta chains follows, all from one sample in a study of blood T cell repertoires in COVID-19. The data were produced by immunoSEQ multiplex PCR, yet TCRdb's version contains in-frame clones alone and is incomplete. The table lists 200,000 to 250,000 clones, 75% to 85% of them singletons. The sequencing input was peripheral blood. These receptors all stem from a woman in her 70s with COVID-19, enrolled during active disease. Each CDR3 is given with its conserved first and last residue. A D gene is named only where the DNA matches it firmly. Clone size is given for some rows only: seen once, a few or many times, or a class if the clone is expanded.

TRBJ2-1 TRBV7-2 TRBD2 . CASTPDSGRNNEQFF
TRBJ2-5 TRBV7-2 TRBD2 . CASSRSGSWGETQYF
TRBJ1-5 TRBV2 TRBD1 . CASTGTGFSNQPQHF
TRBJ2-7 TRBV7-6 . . CASSLAGQGLSYEQYF
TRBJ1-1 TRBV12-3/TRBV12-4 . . CASSFWGLEAFF
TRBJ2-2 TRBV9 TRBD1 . CASSVPRTGLSTGELFF
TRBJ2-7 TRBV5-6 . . CASSKFYEQYF
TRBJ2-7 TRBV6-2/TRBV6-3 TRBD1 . CASSYGQGLEYF
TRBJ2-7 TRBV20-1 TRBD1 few CSASRTGDEQYF
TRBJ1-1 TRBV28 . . CASSSRPEAFF